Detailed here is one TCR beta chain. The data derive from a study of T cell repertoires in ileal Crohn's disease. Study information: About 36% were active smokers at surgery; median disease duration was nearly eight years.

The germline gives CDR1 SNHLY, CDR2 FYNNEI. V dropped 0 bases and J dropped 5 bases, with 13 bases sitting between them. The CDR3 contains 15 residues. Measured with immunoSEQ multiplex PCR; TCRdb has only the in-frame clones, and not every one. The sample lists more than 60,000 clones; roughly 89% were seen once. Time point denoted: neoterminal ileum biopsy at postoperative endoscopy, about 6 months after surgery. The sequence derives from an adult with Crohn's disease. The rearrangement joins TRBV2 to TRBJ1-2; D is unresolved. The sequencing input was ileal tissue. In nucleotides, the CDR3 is TGTGCCAGCAGTGAAGCGCTTGGCGGGCTTTATGGCTACACCTTC. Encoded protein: CASSEALGGLYGYTF.